This record looks at one T cell receptor beta chain sequence and its context. This clonotype turned up a few times. No cognate antigen has been identified for it. Within one base of it there is no much larger clone, and no base qualities were kept. The CDR3 goes from the cysteine to the phenylalanine over 15 residues. The entry retains the CDR3 DNA only, 45 bases that are in frame from base 1. CDR1 SNHLY and CDR2 FYNNEI were looked up in the germline V gene. The trim is 8 bases for V and 6 bases for J, with a gap of 19 bases between the germline ends. The method behind the library was PCR. The sequencer was an Illumina HiSeq 2500. TCR library preparation used molecular barcoding, with unique molecular identifiers applied to normalize quantification of the TCRbeta repertoire. TCRdb cleaned the public reads at Q25 with fastp, built clones with MiXCR and kept in-frame beta chains. One record per CDR3 amino acid sequence lists the most common genes and DNA. The sample has approximately 490,000 distinct CDR3 sequences on record, roughly a tenth of them singletons. The ten largest clones represent 2% of the sample.

The data were taken from a study of T-cell reconstitution after alpha-beta-depleted transplantation in children (dated by TCRdb to the mid-2010s). About the investigation overall: Using TCR repertoire profiling, the study followed T-cell immune reconstitution in a quantitative way in children after TCRalphabeta/CD19-depleted allogeneic hematopoietic cell transplantation.

Beyond this particular receptor, the publication reports: The frequencies of hyperexpanded clones fell over the following months, and after one year, T-cell counts and TCRbeta diversity were mostly attributed to newly produced T cells. The apparently early recovery of alphabetaT-cell counts about two months after transplant reportedly depended on only several hundred rapidly expanded clones that came from non-depleted graft cells. The high TCRbeta diversity at day 60 in some patients was ascribed to recipient T cells and intrathymic progenitors that had survived conditioning.

This specimen's treatment or condition label, interpreted: allogeneic hematopoietic cell transplantation with graft depleted of TCRalphabeta T cells and CD19 B cells. Transplant recipients were children who received TCRalphabeta/CD19-depleted allogeneic hematopoietic cell grafts. The rearranged segments are TRBV2 and TRBJ2-2, with the D gene possibly TRBD1 or TRBD2, each one fitting 6 bases. The sequence derives from a child aged 2-15 years with inherited bone marrow failure, due to receive a stem cell transplant. The specimen comprised PBMCs, sampled before TCRalphabeta/CD19-depleted stem cell transplant. The DNA reads TGTGCCAGCGGTAGGCCAGGGGAGGCGGCCGGGGAGCTGTTTTTT. Its protein is CASGRPGEAAGELFF.